These T cell receptor beta chains were read from a single sample in a study of blood T cell repertoires in COVID-19. TCRdb keeps only in-frame clones here, not all; method: immunoSEQ multiplex PCR. The sample has 130,000 or so clones, roughly 90% seen once. Sequenced sample: peripheral blood. All receptors derive from a man between 35 and 55 years old with acute or convalescent COVID-19. Both conserved end residues are part of each CDR3. A D gene is named only where the DNA matches it firmly. Size tells how often a clone was seen (once, few, many) or the class of an expanded clone, and some rows leave it out.

J gene | V gene | D gene | clone size | CDR3 DNA | CDR3 protein
TRBJ1-1 | TRBV5-6 | NA | NA | TGTGCCAGCAGCTTGGCCCGCCGGGGCACTGAAGCTTTCTTT | CASSLARRGTEAFF
TRBJ2-7 | TRBV18 | TRBD1 | once | TGTGCCAGCTCACAGCCGGGACAGGGGTTGACCTACGAGCAGTACTTC | CASSQPGQGLTYEQYF
TRBJ1-5 | TRBV6-5 | NA | NA | TGTGCCAGCAGTTACTCGGGCAGGGTTGCCAATCAGCCCCAGCATTTT | CASSYSGRVANQPQHF
TRBJ2-1 | TRBV9 | TRBD2 | NA | TGTGCCAGCAGCGTAGCTGATAGCGGGTTGTACAATGAGCAGTTCTTC | CASSVADSGLYNEQFF
TRBJ2-3 | TRBV3-1/TRBV3-2 | NA | few | TGTGCCAGCAGCCAACCGGGGATGACAGATACGCAGTATTTT | CASSQPGMTDTQYF
TRBJ2-7 | TRBV9 | NA | NA | TGTGCCAGCAGCGTAGCTGGGGAGAGTTCCTACGAGCAGTACTTC | CASSVAGESSYEQYF
TRBJ2-2 | TRBV9 | TRBD1 | NA | TGTGCCAGCAGCGCACAGGGGGTGAACACCGGGGAGCTGTTTTTT | CASSAQGVNTGELFF
TRBJ1-2 | TRBV7-2 | NA | NA | TGTGCCAGCAGCTTACAGGGAGGCGGCTACACCTTC | CASSLQGGGYTF
TRBJ2-7 | TRBV6-5 | TRBD2 | NA | TGTGCCAGCACCCGGACTAGCGGGGCCTCCTACGAGCAGTACTTC | CASTRTSGASYEQYF
TRBJ1-5 | TRBV6-5 | NA | few | TGTGCCAGCACCGCCGGGCAGCCCCAGCATTTT | CASTAGQPQHF
TRBJ1-1 | TRBV5-5 | NA | NA | TGTGCCAGCAGCTTAGTTGGGCCGGGAGGGACTGAAGCTTTCTTT | CASSLVGPGGTEAFF
TRBJ1-1 | TRBV7-3 | NA | NA | TGTGCCAGCAGCGGACTAAGGAACACTGAAGCTTTCTTT | CASSGLRNTEAFF
TRBJ1-1 | TRBV27 | NA | NA | TGTGCCAGCAGCTTCGCCGGACTGATGAACACTGAAGCTTTCTTT | CASSFAGLMNTEAFF
TRBJ1-2 | TRBV30 | NA | NA | TGTGCCTGGAGCCAGGGCGGTATTTGGAACTATGGCTACACCTTC | CAWSQGGIWNYGYTF
TRBJ1-1 | TRBV6-2/TRBV6-3 | NA | NA | TGTGCCAGCAGTTACTCGTTTGGAGGGTCCAACACTGAAGCTTTCTTT | CASSYSFGGSNTEAFF
TRBJ1-5 | TRBV30 | NA | few | TGTGCCTGGAGCCCCCCCCACTGGCAGGGCAGGAGCAATCAGCCCCAGCATTTT | CAWSPPHWQGRSNQPQHF
TRBJ1-6 | TRBV4-3 | TRBD1 | NA | TGCGCCAGCAGCCAAGTCAAGGGGGCGCATTCACCCCTCCACTTT | CASSQVKGAHSPLHF
TRBJ2-7 | TRBV30 | NA | NA | TGTGCCGGAAAAGAACGGGGGGCCGACTACGAGCAGTACTTC | CAGKERGADYEQYF
TRBJ1-3 | TRBV6-1 | NA | once | TGTGCCAGCAGTGAAACAACAGGGTGGGCTGGAAACACCATATATTTT | CASSETTGWAGNTIYF
TRBJ1-1 | TRBV7-2 | NA | NA | TGTGCCAGCAGCTTAGCCTCGGGGGAGAGGTTGAACACTGAAGCTTTCTTT | CASSLASGERLNTEAFF
TRBJ2-3 | TRBV11-2 | NA | NA | TGTGCCAGCAGCTTATCGGTCCCCGGGGATACGCAGTATTTT | CASSLSVPGDTQYF
TRBJ2-1 | TRBV7-3 | TRBD2 | NA | TGTGCCAGCAGCTTATTACTAGCGGGGGGAAATGAGCAGTTCTTC | CASSLLLAGGNEQFF
TRBJ1-5 | TRBV27 | TRBD1 | NA | TGTGCCAGCAGTTCGGACAGGGGGCATCAGCCCCAGCATTTT | CASSSDRGHQPQHF
TRBJ2-3 | TRBV14 | NA | NA | TGTGCCAGCAGCCCACGGGACTGGGGCACAGATACGCAGTATTTT | CASSPRDWGTDTQYF
TRBJ1-4 | TRBV19 | NA | NA | TGTGCCAGCCGGACAGACAATGAAAAACTGTTTTTT | CASRTDNEKLFF
TRBJ1-1 | TRBV14 | NA | NA | TGTGCCAGCAGCCAATTCAGACAGGCCCATCATTTGACTGAAGCTTTCTTT | CASSQFRQAHHLTEAFF
TRBJ1-3 | TRBV30 | TRBD1 | NA | TGTGCCTGGAAGCAACTCGACAGGGATGGAAACACCATATATTTT | CAWKQLDRDGNTIYF
TRBJ2-5 | TRBV19 | TRBD2 | NA | TGTGCCAGTAGTATAATGGTAGCTAGCGGGGAGACCCAGTACTTC | CASSIMVASGETQYF
TRBJ2-5 | TRBV5-1 | TRBD1 | once | TGCGCCAGCAGCTTACTAACAGGGGAAGAGACCCAGTACTTC | CASSLLTGEETQYF
TRBJ1-1 | TRBV3-1/TRBV3-2 | NA | NA | TGTGCCAGCAGCCAAGGGGGTGGCAGGTCCGAAGGAGGTCCGAGACACACTGAAGCTTTCTTT | CASSQGGGRSEGGPRHTEAFF
TRBJ2-7 | TRBV27 | NA | NA | TGTGCCAGCAGTACAAGGACTGCAAGCTCCTACGAGCAGTACTTC | CASSTRTASSYEQYF
TRBJ2-7 | TRBV5-6 | TRBD1 | NA | TGTGCCAGCAGCCCCTTGGGGAGCTGGGACAGTAGCTCCTACGAGCAGTACTTC | CASSPLGSWDSSSYEQYF
TRBJ2-3 | TRBV20-1 | NA | NA | TGCAGTGCTAGTGTCGGCTCGGGGGATACGCAGTATTTT | CSASVGSGDTQYF
TRBJ1-1 | TRBV6-5 | TRBD1 | NA | TGTGCCAGCAGCGAGAACAGGGGGAACACTGAAGCTTTCTTT | CASSENRGNTEAFF
TRBJ2-2 | TRBV7-6 | TRBD2 | NA | TGTGCCAGCAGCTTAGTGGCCAGTGGGGGGGACACCGGGGAGCTGTTTTTT | CASSLVASGGDTGELFF
TRBJ2-7 | TRBV7-2 | NA | NA | TGTGCCAGCAGCCCGCGGACACGGACCGGCTACGAGCAGTACTTC | CASSPRTRTGYEQYF
TRBJ2-2 | TRBV5-4 | TRBD1 | NA | TGTGCCAGCAGTCAAGGGGGCGCGAACACCGGGGAGCTGTTTTTT | CASSQGGANTGELFF
TRBJ1-1 | TRBV18 | NA | NA | TGTGCCAGCTCACCAACACAGGTCCCTGAAGCTTTCTTT | CASSPTQVPEAFF
TRBJ1-4 | TRBV5-1 | TRBD1 | NA | TGCGCCAGTACAGGGGGCAGAGGTGAAAAACTGTTTTTT | CASTGGRGEKLFF
TRBJ2-1 | TRBV3-1/TRBV3-2 | NA | NA | TGTGCCAGCAGCCAAGCAGCGGCATCACATGGTGAGCAGTTCTTC | CASSQAAASHGEQFF
TRBJ2-1 | TRBV3-1/TRBV3-2 | TRBD2 | NA | TGTGCCAGCAGCCCCTATAGCGGGAGGGCCCTCAACAATGAGCAGTTCTTC | CASSPYSGRALNNEQFF
TRBJ1-5 | TRBV7-2 | TRBD1 | NA | TGTGCCAGCAGTTTAGTAGGGGGCGCTTTTCAGCCCCAGCATTTT | CASSLVGGAFQPQHF
TRBJ1-4 | TRBV27 | NA | NA | TGTGCCAGCAGTAGATGGGGAGAGAATGAAAAACTGTTTTTT | CASSRWGENEKLFF
TRBJ2-2 | TRBV19 | NA | NA | TGTGCCAGTAGTATAGGGACACCTCTAAACACCGGGGAGCTGTTTTTT | CASSIGTPLNTGELFF
TRBJ1-5 | TRBV7-9 | NA | NA | TGTGCCAGCAGCTTGGGACTTAATCAGCCCCAGCATTTT | CASSLGLNQPQHF
TRBJ1-2 | TRBV5-1 | NA | NA | TGCGCCAGCAGCTTGGTGGACAGAGACTATGGCTACACCTTC | CASSLVDRDYGYTF
TRBJ2-7 | TRBV7-3 | NA | NA | TGTGCCAGCAGCTTGGGAGCTGAGACCTACGAGCAGTACTTC | CASSLGAETYEQYF
TRBJ2-1 | TRBV4-3 | NA | NA | TGCGCCAGCAGCCAAGATCGGGCGGGGCCCTACAATGAGCAGTTCTTC | CASSQDRAGPYNEQFF
TRBJ1-2 | TRBV5-4 | NA | NA | TGTGCCAGCAGCCTAGGGACGGAGGGCGGCTACACCTTC | CASSLGTEGGYTF
TRBJ2-6 | TRBV7-2 | NA | NA | TGTGCCAGCAGCTTAGCCGGCTCTGGGGCCAACGTCCTGACTTTC | CASSLAGSGANVLTF
TRBJ1-4 | TRBV5-1 | NA | NA | TGCGCCAGCAGCTTGGAGCCCCGGGGGACTAATGAAAAACTGTTTTTT | CASSLEPRGTNEKLFF